These 27 T cell receptor beta chains came from one sample sequenced in a study of T cell repertoires in cytomegalovirus infection. TCRdb processed the reads anew with MiXCR; each CDR3 protein has one entry. The sample includes hundreds of thousands of distinct CDR3 sequences, about 33% of them seen just once. Their recognized antigens are unknown. Sequences were derived from cultured PBMCs, sampled from culture after CMV antigen stimulation. Source of these receptors: a human donor in good health (CMV status not recorded). Some clones in this sample may be carry-over from other donors' samples.

There are a few counts of this clonotype. The J gene is TRBJ2-2, the V gene TRBV6-1; TRBD1 is a possible D gene (6 bases). This CDR3 has 15 residues. Trimming removed 2 bases from V and 2 bases from J, with 9 bases in between. From germline, CDR1 is MNHNS and CDR2 SASEGT. CDR3 amino acids: CASSENRVNTGELFF. The CDR3 DNA sequence: TGTGCCAGCAGTGAAAACAGGGTAAACACCGGGGAGCTGTTTTTT.

The genes are TRBV11-2 and TRBJ2-5; tentative D call: TRBD1 (5 bases). Germline CDR1 and CDR2: SGHAT and FQNNGV. The CDR3 loop spans 14 amino acids. The V end was cut by 5 bases, the J end by 1 base, with 11 bases between. In DNA, the CDR3 is TGTGCCAGCAGCGTGGGTGGGGCCCAAGAGACCCAGTACTTC. Protein product: CASSVGGAQETQYF.

This clonotype was found a few times. J is TRBJ2-3 and V is TRBV11-2; D is unclear. The CDR3 has 16 residues. Trimming removed 1 base from V and 0 bases from J, with 11 bases in between. The germline V gene encodes CDR1 SGHAT and CDR2 FQNNGV. The CDR3 DNA is TGTGCCAGCAGCTTAGGAATGGGTCCTAGCACAGATACGCAGTATTTT. Translated, it gives CASSLGMGPSTDTQYF.

This chain joins TRBV20-1 and TRBJ1-4; the D is unclear. Germline loops: CDR1 DFQATT, CDR2 SNEGSKA (reference sequence). V lost 3 bases to trimming and J lost 8 bases, with 16 bases between them. The CDR3 contains 14 residues. The chain's CDR3 is CSASPTGSQEKLFF. The CDR3 region has the DNA TGCAGTGCTAGCCCTACCGGGAGCCAAGAAAAACTGTTTTTT.

The rearrangement joins TRBV7-2 to TRBJ2-5; D gene unclear. The CDR3 contains 15 residues. Trimming removed 3 bases from V and 0 bases from J, with 11 bases in between. Germline V lookup: CDR1 SGHTA, CDR2 FQGNSA. CDR3 sequence (DNA): TGTGCCAGCAGCTTTCGGGCGACGTACCAAGAGACCCAGTACTTC. This encodes CASSFRATYQETQYF.

This clonotype was seen more than once but under ten times. The gene calls are TRBV11-2 and TRBJ2-3, with D uncertain. This CDR3 comprises 15 residues. Germline CDR1 reads SGHAT; CDR2 reads FQNNGV. V lost 3 bases and J 6 bases, leaving 16 bases between the germline ends. The CDR3 loop is CASSFRLMAIDTQYF. The CDR3 nucleotides read TGTGCCAGCAGCTTCAGACTCATGGCCATCGATACGCAGTATTTT.

This clonotype appeared a single time. At one boundary the junction diverges from the germline segment, which might be a read error. CDR3 nucleotides: TGTGCCAGCAGTTTCTGGGGCCTTGGCTACGCCTTC. It codes for CASSFWGLGYAF. The chain employs TRBV12-3 or TRBV12-4 and TRBJ1-2; D might be TRBD1 (5 bases). CDR3 size: 12 residues.

The chain joins TRBV7-9 to TRBJ1-3; D gene unclear. Germline CDR1 is SEHNR and CDR2 is FQNEAQ (reference sequence). This CDR3 has 15 residues. The V end was cut by 1 base, the J end by 2 bases, with 9 bases between. The DNA of the CDR3 is TGTGCCAGCAGCTTAGTACAACCCGCTGGAAACACCATATATTTT. Translation: CASSLVQPAGNTIYF. Using reference TRBV7-9 and TRBJ1-3 for the parts outside the CDR3, the full variable domain is DTGVSQNPRHKITKRGQNVTFRCDPISEHNRLYWYRQTLGQGPEFLTYFQNEAQLEKSRLLSDRFSAERPKGSFSTLEIQRTEQGDSAMYLCASSLVQPAGNTIYFGEGSWLTVV.

In the case of this clonotype: One junction end disagrees with the germline gene, perhaps due to a read error. V usage is TRBV10-3 and J usage is TRBJ2-2, with D perhaps matching TRBD1 (5 bases). This CDR3 region has 12 residues. CDR1 is ENHRY, CDR2 SYGVKD, per germline. In nucleotides, the CDR3 is TGTGCCATGACAGCGAACACCGAGGAGCTGTTTTTT. This encodes CAMTANTEELFF.

V usage is TRBV12-3 or TRBV12-4 and J usage is TRBJ2-1; possibly TRBD1 for D (6 bases). This CDR3 comprises 12 residues. V was cut by 1 base and J by 12 bases, with 10 bases left in between. The CDR3 protein is CASSLDRAGQFF. CDR3 sequence (DNA): TGTGCCAGCAGTTTAGACAGGGCTGGGCAGTTCTTC.

The chain has TRBV6-2 or TRBV6-3 and TRBJ2-7, with 12 bases identical to TRBD2. Unmatched junction bases numbered 8, after V lost 2 bases and J lost 0 bases. The CDR3 length is 18 residues. Germline V gene data show CDR1 as MNHEY and CDR2 as SVGEGT. The CDR3 DNA follows: TGTGCCAGCAGTTACCCGACTAGCGGGGGTTCCATCTCCTACGAGCAGTACTTC. Protein sequence: CASSYPTSGGSISYEQYF.

The rearrangement joins TRBV2 to TRBJ2-7, with 9 bases fitting TRBD1. This CDR3 is 13 amino acids long. Germline trimming cut 3 bases from V and 12 bases from J; bases unmatched to any gene: 9. Per the germline V gene, CDR1 is SNHLY and CDR2 is FYNNEI. The CDR3 sequence: CASSDRDRVAGYF. The DNA of the CDR3 is TGTGCCAGCAGTGATCGGGACAGGGTAGCAGGGTACTTC.

V usage is TRBV4-1 and J usage is TRBJ1-6, with 7 bases matching TRBD1. V lost 2 bases to trimming and J lost 9 bases; unmatched junction nucleotides: 10. The CDR3 loop spans 16 amino acids. Germline CDR1 reads MGHRA; CDR2 reads YSYEKL. The DNA of the CDR3 is TGCGCCAGCAGCCAAACCTCAGGGGGTTCGGGTTCACCCCTCCACTTT. This encodes CASSQTSGGSGSPLHF.

The rearrangement links TRBV6-1 to TRBJ2-7, with D perhaps given as TRBD1 or TRBD2 (7 bases each). Trimming left V 11 bases short and J 2 bases short, with 19 bases between. The CDR3 runs to 14 residues. CDR1 is MNHNS, CDR2 SASEGT, per germline. Here the CDR3 reads CAVIPQGGAYEQYF. Here the CDR3 DNA reads TGTGCCGTAATACCCCAGGGGGGGGCCTACGAGCAGTACTTC.

The gene calls are TRBV19 and TRBJ2-5; 14 positions match TRBD2. The V and J ends lost 2 bases and 1 base, in that order; junction bases with no gene match: 6. This CDR3 region has 18 residues. Germline V gives CDR1 LNHDA, CDR2 SQIVND (reference sequence). The CDR3 protein is CASSIRAGLAGGQETQYF. The CDR3 DNA sequence: TGTGCCAGTAGTATACGAGCCGGACTAGCGGGGGGCCAAGAGACCCAGTACTTC. The full variable domain, its missing parts supplied by reference TRBV19 and TRBJ2-5, is DGGITQSPKYLFRKEGQNVTLSCEQNLNHDAMYWYRQDPGQGLRLIYYSQIVNDFQKGDIAEGYSVSREKKESFPLTVTSAQKNPTAFYLCASSIRAGLAGGQETQYFGPGTRLLVL.

The chain joins TRBV5-6 to TRBJ1-5; D is undetermined. The germline CDR1 and CDR2 sequences are SGHDT and YYEEEE. Trimming left V 0 bases short and J 0 bases short, with 10 bases between. CDR3 length: 16 residues. The CDR3 bases are TGTGCCAGCAGCTTGGAGGGAGGGAATAGCAATCAGCCCCAGCATTTT. It specifies CASSLEGGNSNQPQHF. Filled out from reference TRBV5-6 and TRBJ1-5, the complete variable domain reads DAGVTQSPTHLIKTRGQQVTLRCSPKSGHDTVSWYQQALGQGPQFIFQYYEEEERQRGNFPDRFSGHQFPNYSSELNVNALLLGDSALYLCASSLEGGNSNQPQHFGDGTRLSIL.

This clonotype was seen more than once but under ten times. The chain employs TRBV4-1 and TRBJ2-1; D may be TRBD2 (5 bases). The CDR3 has 14 residues. V lost 4 bases and J 4 bases, leaving 11 bases between the germline ends. CDR1 and CDR2 (germline): MGHRA, YSYEKL. The CDR3 DNA is TGCGCCAGCAGCCCCACCCCGGGATACAATGAGCAGTTCTTC. As protein: CASSPTPGYNEQFF.

The rearrangement joins TRBV5-6 to TRBJ1-5; TRBD1 matches 7 bases. The trim removed 3 bases at V and 3 bases at J, leaving 9 bases unmatched. The CDR3 spans 16 residues. The germline gives CDR1 SGHDT, CDR2 YYEEEE. In nucleotides, the CDR3 is TGTGCCAGCAGCTCGCTACCGACAGGGTTCAATCAGCCCCAGCATTTT. Encoded protein: CASSSLPTGFNQPQHF.

Many counts were recorded for this clonotype. The gene calls are TRBV28 and TRBJ2-1; D possibly matches TRBD1 or TRBD2 (6 bases each). Germline CDR1 and CDR2: MDHEN and SYDVKM. V was clipped by 2 bases and J by 0 bases, with 14 bases between them. The CDR3 has 17 amino acids. The CDR3 DNA is TGTGCCAGCAGTTTACGCCCGGGGGCGAGCTCCTACAATGAGCAGTTCTTC. Translating gives CASSLRPGASSYNEQFF.

J is TRBJ1-1 and V is TRBV29-1, with D possibly TRBD1 on 5 matching bases. Germline CDR1 SQVTM, CDR2 ANQGSEA. The CDR3 runs 11 residues. Trimming removed 7 bases at V and 6 bases at J, with 12 bases between. CDR3 bases: TGCAGCGCTTGGTGGGGGGCTGAAGCTTTCTTT. Its protein is CSAWWGAEAFF. Full variable domain (rest looked up from reference TRBV29-1 and TRBJ1-1): SAVISQKPSRDICQRGTSLTIQCQVDSQVTMMFWYRQQPGQSLTLIATANQGSEATYESGFVIDKFPISRPNLTFSTLTVSNMSPEDSSIYLCSAWWGAEAFFGQGTRLTVV.

V is TRBV4-1 and J is TRBJ1-1, with D unclear. Trimming pared 0 bases from V and 2 bases from J, leaving 10 bases between. Germline loops: CDR1 MGHRA, CDR2 YSYEKL. The CDR3 has 15 amino acids. The CDR3 reads CASSQEWSQNTEAFF. The DNA for the CDR3 is TGCGCCAGCAGCCAAGAGTGGTCACAAAACACTGAAGCTTTCTTT.

A word on this clonotype: It may be a read error: a sequence one base away is much more abundant. The rearrangement links TRBV7-2 to TRBJ2-3; 9 nucleotides line up with TRBD2. Germline CDR1 reads SGHTA; CDR2 reads FQGNSA. V lost 6 bases and J lost 8; bases outside the gene matches: 15. The CDR3 totals 16 residues. In DNA, the CDR3 is TGTGCCAGCAGGCCTATAGGCGGGGGGGCGAGAGCTACGCAGTATTTT. It translates to CASRPIGGGARATQYF.

V gene TRBV2 combines with J gene TRBJ1-1; D not certain. V lost 4 bases, J lost 1 base, and 10 bases lay in between. CDR1 and CDR2 (germline): SNHLY, FYNNEI. The CDR3 spans 14 residues. CDR3 in DNA: TGTGCCAGCAGTGGGGCAGGCCAGAACACTGAAGCTTTCTTT. As protein: CASSGAGQNTEAFF.

The table lists this clonotype with many counts. The V and J genes are TRBV12-3 or TRBV12-4 and TRBJ1-6; D remains ambiguous. Trimming removed 1 base at V and 9 bases at J, with 4 bases between. The CDR3 has 12 residues. For the CDR3, the DNA is TGTGCCAGCAGTTTAGGTTCTTCACCCCTCCACTTT. Translated, it gives CASSLGSSPLHF.

The J gene is TRBJ1-1, the V gene TRBV7-2; the D is unclear. In germline, CDR1 is SGHTA, CDR2 FQGNSA. Deletions cut 1 base from V and 9 bases from J, with 6 bases between. The CDR3 totals 11 residues. The CDR3: CASSLDSKAFF. The DNA for the CDR3 is TGTGCCAGCAGCTTAGACAGCAAAGCTTTCTTT.

The J gene is TRBJ2-7, the V gene TRBV11-2, with 13 bases identical to TRBD2. V dropped 5 bases and J dropped 6; count of bases not matched to a gene: 7. Germline CDR1 is SGHAT and CDR2 is FQNNGV. This CDR3 is built from 15 residues. As DNA, the CDR3 is TGTGCCAGCAGCCATTGGACTAGCGGGGGTGTCGAGCAGTACTTC. As protein: CASSHWTSGGVEQYF.

In this sample, this clonotype turned up a few times. The J gene is TRBJ1-5, the V gene TRBV6-6; tentative D call: TRBD1 (5 bases). V shed 7 bases and J shed 6 bases, with 19 bases lying between them. Per germline, CDR1 MNHNY and CDR2 SVGAGI (reference sequence). The CDR3 is made up of 15 amino acids. This CDR3 is CASTGDRWVSQPQHF. Written as DNA, the CDR3 is TGTGCCAGCACTGGAGACAGATGGGTGAGTCAGCCCCAGCATTTT.